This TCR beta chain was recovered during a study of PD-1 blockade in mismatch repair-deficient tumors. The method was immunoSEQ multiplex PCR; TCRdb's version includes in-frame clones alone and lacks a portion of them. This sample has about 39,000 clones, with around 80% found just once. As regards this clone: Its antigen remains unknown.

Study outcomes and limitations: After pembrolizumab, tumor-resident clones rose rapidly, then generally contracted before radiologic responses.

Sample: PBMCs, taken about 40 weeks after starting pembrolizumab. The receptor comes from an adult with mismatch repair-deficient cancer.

The CDR3 DNA reads as TGTGCCAGCAGCCGGTTAGGGAGTCAGCCCCAGCATTTT. Its protein is CASSRLGSQPQHF. This chain joins TRBV11-2 and TRBJ1-5; D call uncertain. This CDR3 has 13 amino acids. The ends were cut back, 5 bases at V and 6 bases at J, with 11 bases in the middle. Germline assignment: CDR1 SGHAT and CDR2 FQNNGV.